Listed below are T cell receptor beta chains from one sample, sequenced in a study of a mutant IDH1 vaccine in newly diagnosed glioma. Repertoires were generated with immunoSEQ multiplex PCR, while TCRdb's copy carries only in-frame clones and drops some. The sample contains roughly 74,000 clones, approximately 85% of which appear only once. These receptors are not linked to any known antigen. Sequenced material: PBMCs, taken from a glioma patient whose treatment included an IDH1 peptide vaccine. These receptors came from a woman between 50 and 59 years old with glioma. Both conserved end residues are part of each CDR3. D genes are given only for firm matches. For some rows the clone size is stated as once, few or many, or as a class when expanded; others skip it.

d_gene: NA; j_gene: TRBJ2-3; abundance: NA; v_gene: TRBV19; CDR3nt: TGTGCCAGTAGTCGAACACTGGATTTCACAGATACGCAGTATTTT; CDR3aa: CASSRTLDFTDTQYF
d_gene: NA; j_gene: TRBJ1-1; abundance: once; v_gene: TRBV5-1; CDR3nt: TGCGCCAGCAGCCCCCAGGGAAGAGAAGCTTTCTTT; CDR3aa: CASSPQGREAFF
d_gene: NA; j_gene: TRBJ2-3; abundance: few; v_gene: TRBV9; CDR3nt: TGTGCCAGCAGCGGACGGGTCGATCGAGATACGCAGTATTTT; CDR3aa: CASSGRVDRDTQYF
d_gene: TRBD1; j_gene: TRBJ1-5; abundance: NA; v_gene: TRBV6-4; CDR3nt: TGTGCCAGCAGTGTGACAGGGGGAAGTCAGCCCCAGCATTTT; CDR3aa: CASSVTGGSQPQHF
d_gene: NA; j_gene: TRBJ1-2; abundance: NA; v_gene: TRBV28; CDR3nt: TGTGCCAGCAGTTTGCGGGGCAGGTCTAACTACACCTTC; CDR3aa: CASSLRGRSNYTF
d_gene: NA; j_gene: TRBJ2-7; abundance: NA; v_gene: TRBV5-1; CDR3nt: TGCGCCAGCAGCTCACTGGGGGGAGAGCAGTACTTC; CDR3aa: CASSSLGGEQYF
d_gene: TRBD2; j_gene: TRBJ2-2; abundance: NA; v_gene: TRBV9; CDR3nt: TGTGCCAGCAGCGTAACCCCCACTAGCGGGAGAGGGGAGCTGTTTTTT; CDR3aa: CASSVTPTSGRGELFF
d_gene: NA; j_gene: TRBJ2-5; abundance: once; v_gene: TRBV2; CDR3nt: TGTGCCAGCAGTGGCCCAGGATTTTACGAGACCCAGTACTTC; CDR3aa: CASSGPGFYETQYF
d_gene: NA; j_gene: TRBJ1-1; abundance: few; v_gene: TRBV5-4; CDR3nt: TGTGCCAGCAGCTTGGCTCGGGACACTGAAGCTTTCTTT; CDR3aa: CASSLARDTEAFF
d_gene: TRBD1; j_gene: TRBJ2-1; abundance: NA; v_gene: TRBV4-2; CDR3nt: TGTGCCAGCAGCCCCCTCCGGGACAGCTCCTACAATGAGCAGTTCTTC; CDR3aa: CASSPLRDSSYNEQFF
d_gene: TRBD1; j_gene: TRBJ2-7; abundance: NA; v_gene: TRBV28; CDR3nt: TGTGCCACCGAGGGGGACAGGTGGGGTATGGGGTCCTACGAGCAGTACTTC; CDR3aa: CATEGDRWGMGSYEQYF
d_gene: NA; j_gene: TRBJ1-2; abundance: NA; v_gene: TRBV28; CDR3nt: TGTGCCAGCAGGACCCCGGGGAGCTATGGCTACACCTTC; CDR3aa: CASRTPGSYGYTF
d_gene: NA; j_gene: TRBJ1-1; abundance: NA; v_gene: TRBV5-4; CDR3nt: TGTGCCAGCAGCTTGGGCGCAGCGGAGAACACTGAAGCTTTCTTT; CDR3aa: CASSLGAAENTEAFF
d_gene: NA; j_gene: TRBJ2-7; abundance: NA; v_gene: TRBV30; CDR3nt: TGTGCCTGGAGTGCGGCTTTGGAGCAGTACTTC; CDR3aa: CAWSAALEQYF
d_gene: NA; j_gene: TRBJ2-2; abundance: NA; v_gene: TRBV6-4; CDR3nt: TGTGAAAGACAGGTGGACACCGGGGAGCTGTTTTTT; CDR3aa: CERQVDTGELFF
d_gene: NA; j_gene: TRBJ1-4; abundance: NA; v_gene: TRBV2; CDR3nt: TGTGCCAGCAGGGGGAAGGGGGTCTTAAATGAAAAACTGTTTTTT; CDR3aa: CASRGKGVLNEKLFF
d_gene: NA; j_gene: TRBJ1-4; abundance: NA; v_gene: TRBV5-4; CDR3nt: TGTGCCAGCAGCGTCCGGGGGGGGAAGGAACTGTTTTTT; CDR3aa: CASSVRGGKELFF